Sequencing of this TCR beta chain was carried out in a study of shared clonotypes between healthy human individuals. The naive CD8 subset, CD45RO-negative cells positively selected for CCR7, excluded terminally differentiated effector memory CD45RA+ cells. Healthy and HIV-negative, the adult donors had no recent acute infections or vaccinations. Concerning this clone: Its antigen is still unknown.

Sorted-subset replicate PCRs used roughly 220 ng DNA, approximately 33,000 T cell genomes. Clones were read by immunoSEQ multiplex PCR, and TCRdb kept only the in-frame ones, dropping some. Here the sample spans about 2 million clones, 85% to 95% being singletons. The study's findings and limits: Limited genetic and exposure-history diversity came from having few donors.

Trimming stripped 5 bases from V and 0 bases from J, with 11 bases between. CDR3 length: 16 amino acids. From germline, CDR1 is MNHEY and CDR2 SMNVEV (reference sequence). The TCR was taken from a man aged 18 to 30 in good health. Sequencing was carried out using naive CD8+ T cells sorted from blood. V and J are TRBV27 and TRBJ1-6; D ambiguous. The CDR3 DNA sequence: TGTGCCAGCAGTCCGTACATATACTCCTATAATTCACCCCTCCACTTT. Its translation: CASSPYIYSYNSPLHF.